Each of the 25 T cell receptor beta chains below was sequenced from the same sample in a study of CXCR3-negative and CXCR3-positive naive CD8 T cells. Overall study results and limits: CXCR3-negative naive cells had less hydrophobic TRB CDR3s than did CXCR3-positive naive cells.

The method, 5' RACE with UMI labels, was used to prepare the TRB cDNA libraries. TCRdb reprocessed the 5' RACE reads and reports one entry per CDR3 protein, with no DNA. The table lists under 150,000 distinct CDR3 sequences, with roughly 0.39% in the top ten. The antigens these receptors bind are not known. Sequencing was done on a sample of naive CXCR3+ CD8+ T cells from blood. Subset denoted: CD45RO-CCR7+CD27+CD95- naive CD8+ T cells expressing CXCR3 (TNR3+). All receptors derive from a human donor in good health. Some clones in this sample may be carry-over from other donors' samples.

This chain links TRBV29-1 with TRBJ2-7; TCRdb gives TRBD1 as the D gene, but with no DNA this cannot be confirmed. CDR3 length: 14 residues. The V gene's germline CDR1 is SQVTM and CDR2 ANQGSEA. The CDR3 region is CSVEGADSSYEQYF.

The rearrangement links TRBV5-1 to TRBJ2-3; TCRdb returns TRBD1, unconfirmable since there is no DNA. Germline V gene sequence: CDR1 SGHRS, CDR2 YFSETQ. This CDR3 region has 13 residues. CDR3: CASSPGGTDTQYF.

The J gene is TRBJ1-2, the V gene TRBV27; TCRdb reports TRBD1, a call that lacks DNA to check it against. The germline V gene encodes CDR1 MNHEY and CDR2 SMNVEV (reference sequence). The CDR3 runs 17 residues. The CDR3 sequence is CASSPDSRGQVNYGYTF.

This chain connects TRBV19 to TRBJ2-1; the TCRdb D gene call, TRBD2, has no DNA to confirm it. The CDR3 has 14 amino acids. Looked up from germline, CDR1 is LNHDA and CDR2 is SQIVND (reference sequence). The CDR3: CASSPTSGGGEQFF.

The V gene is TRBV5-6, the J gene TRBJ2-5. The germline CDR1 and CDR2 sequences are SGHDT and YYEEEE. CDR3 size: 11 residues. CDR3 amino acids: CASSQQETQYF.

The chain recombines TRBV7-8 with TRBJ2-7; as DNA is missing, the TRBD1 call by TCRdb cannot be tested. Germline CDR1 reads SGHVS; CDR2 reads FQNEAQ. This CDR3 spans 21 amino acids. CDR3: CASSLDPPGDEGKHLRNEQYF.

V usage is TRBV7-6 and J usage is TRBJ2-7; TCRdb reports TRBD1, a call that lacks DNA to check it against. CDR3 length: 16 amino acids. Per germline, CDR1 SGHVS and CDR2 FNYEAQ. The CDR3 here is CASSLEVAGGPYEQYF.

J is TRBJ1-5 and V is TRBV24-1. The CDR3 sequence is 15 residues long. The V gene's germline CDR1 is KGHDR and CDR2 SFDVKD. CDR3 sequence reads: CATAAGRNSNQPQHF.

The rearrangement uses TRBV7-9 and TRBJ2-4; TCRdb reports TRBD1, a call that lacks DNA to check it against. The V gene's germline CDR1 is SEHNR and CDR2 FQNEAQ (reference sequence). This CDR3 has 16 amino acids. CDR3: CASSLGTDIAKNIQYF.

V gene TRBV4-2 combines with J gene TRBJ1-2; there is no DNA to check the TCRdb D call of TRBD1. Per germline, CDR1 LGHNA and CDR2 YNFKEQ. This CDR3 is built from 14 residues. The CDR3 spells CASSQDLGAYGYTF.

The chain is built from TRBV4-1 and TRBJ1-1. Germline V CDR1 and CDR2: MGHRA, YSYEKL. The CDR3 has 14 residues. This CDR3 reads CASSQDFQDSEAFF.

The chain links TRBV27 to TRBJ2-7; TCRdb outputs TRBD1, but without DNA this stays unchecked. The germline V gene encodes CDR1 MNHEY and CDR2 SMNVEV (reference sequence). This CDR3 has 14 amino acids. This chain's CDR3 is CASRSGHQLREQYF.

The CDR3 region is CASSLIPGTEGGTEAFF. The V call is TRBV5-5, the J call TRBJ1-1; TCRdb picks TRBD1, but there is no DNA to check that call. The length of the CDR3 is 17 residues. From germline, CDR1 is SGHKS and CDR2 YYEKEE (reference sequence).

The J gene is TRBJ2-2, the V gene TRBV2. This CDR3 has 13 amino acids. Germline V gene data show CDR1 as SNHLY and CDR2 as FYNNEI. The CDR3 loop is CASKRSSTGELFF. Combining the CDR3 with reference TRBV2 and TRBJ2-2 gives the whole variable domain EPEVTQTPSHQVTQMGQEVILRCVPISNHLYFYWYRQILGQKVEFLVSFYNNEISEKSEIFDDQFSVERPDGSNFTLKIRSTKLEDSAMYFCASKRSSTGELFFGEGSRLTVL.

CDR3 in amino acids: CASSYSTTGRGNYGYTF. The rearrangement joins TRBV6-2 or TRBV6-3 to TRBJ1-2; TCRdb's D call, TRBD1, is unchecked because there is no DNA. Per the germline V gene, CDR1 is MNHEY and CDR2 is SVGEGT. This CDR3 contains 17 residues.

This chain connects TRBV5-1 to TRBJ1-2. The CDR3 runs to 14 residues. Per the germline V gene, CDR1 is SGHRS and CDR2 is YFSETQ. The CDR3 sequence: CASSLDLDLNGYTF. Full variable domain (missing parts from reference TRBV5-1 and TRBJ1-2): KAGVTQTPRYLIKTRGQQVTLSCSPISGHRSVSWYQQTPGQGLQFLFEYFSETQRNKGNFPGRFSGRQFSNSRSEMNVSTLELGDSALYLCASSLDLDLNGYTFGSGTRLTVV.

The V and J genes are TRBV15 and TRBJ1-1. The length of the CDR3 is 15 residues. Per germline, CDR1 LNHNV and CDR2 YYDKDF (reference sequence). The CDR3 sequence is CATRTEVDPNTEAFF.

The chain carries TRBV5-1 and TRBJ2-1; the D call of TRBD1 rests on TCRdb alone, since no DNA is present to check it. The CDR3 contains 14 residues. The germline V gene encodes CDR1 SGHRS and CDR2 YFSETQ. CDR3: CASSSPGPGDEQFF.

V and J are TRBV27 and TRBJ2-7. The CDR3 is 14 amino acids. In germline, CDR1 is MNHEY, CDR2 SMNVEV (reference sequence). CDR3 loop: CASSLSIPFYEQYF.

The chain recombines TRBV4-1 with TRBJ2-5; TCRdb proposes TRBD1, but this gene call is untestable without DNA. This CDR3 has 15 residues. Germline loops: CDR1 MGHRA, CDR2 YSYEKL. CDR3 loop: CASSQFGGGPESQYF.

The chain couples TRBV20-1 to TRBJ2-5; checking the TCRdb D call of TRBD2 is not possible without DNA. The germline V gene has CDR1 DFQATT and CDR2 SNEGSKA (reference sequence). The CDR3 length is 15 residues. The chain's CDR3 is CSADSGGGPQETQYF.

The chain carries TRBV19 and TRBJ2-1; TCRdb's D call of TRBD2 is untestable without DNA. This CDR3 is 12 amino acids long. Per germline, CDR1 LNHDA and CDR2 SQIVND (reference sequence). The CDR3 here is CASSSTSAEQFF.

The chain employs TRBV7-9 and TRBJ1-1; with no DNA, the TCRdb D assignment of TRBD1 cannot be verified. The CDR3 extends over 13 amino acids. Germline CDR1 SEHNR, CDR2 FQNEAQ (reference sequence). This chain's CDR3 is CASREQGATEAFF.

The rearrangement joins TRBV28 to TRBJ2-2; with no DNA, the TCRdb D assignment of TRBD2 cannot be verified. Germline V gene lookup returns CDR1 MDHEN and CDR2 SYDVKM. The CDR3 runs to 17 residues. The CDR3 spells CASSLDLGGTNTGELFF. Variable domain in full (rest from reference TRBV28 and TRBJ2-2): DVKVTQSSRYLVKRTGEKVFLECVQDMDHENMFWYRQDPGLGLRLIYFSYDVKMKEKGDIPEGYSVSREKKERFSLILESASTNQTSMYLCASSLDLGGTNTGELFFGEGSRLTVL.

V and J are TRBV6-5 and TRBJ2-7. The CDR3 has 15 residues. Germline V lookup: CDR1 MNHEY, CDR2 SVGAGI. The CDR3 loop reads CASSYSHILSSEQYF.